The text below deals with one TCR beta chain. Its cognate antigen is unknown. The data are from a study of T cells in Graves' hyperthyroidism and ophthalmopathy. Whole-study results and caveats: A 13 V-J signature model discriminated ophthalmopathy versus stable hyperthyroidism. Most clonotypes that expanded in the thyroid above 0.001 also showed up in blood. Ophthalmopathy, which appeared later, was predicted by the model a median roughly 6.4 months before onset.

Diagnosis rested on symptoms, serum thyroxine and TRAb, thyroid ultrasound, and orbital computed tomography. From RNA transcripts, TCR beta CDR3 regions were amplified. RT-PCR in the first round (using the HTBI primer set) targeted the TCR CDR3. One entry per CDR3 protein, called by TCRdb with MiXCR from the multiplex PCR reads. The repertoire has some 690,000 distinct CDR3 sequences, 17% of them found once; the top ten carry about 16%. Sequenced material: blood. The source is a man aged 45-60 years with Graves' hyperthyroidism.

The CDR3 loop reads CASSTGARTTGELFF. The CDR3 bases are TGTGCCAGCTCGACCGGGGCAAGGACCACCGGGGAGCTGTTTTTT. This chain links TRBV18 with TRBJ2-2, with D perhaps matching TRBD1 or TRBD2 (5 bases each). Germline V gene sequence: CDR1 KGHSH, CDR2 LQKENI. The CDR3 length is 15 residues. The germline V and J ends were trimmed by 6 bases and 4 bases, with 15 bases remaining between them.